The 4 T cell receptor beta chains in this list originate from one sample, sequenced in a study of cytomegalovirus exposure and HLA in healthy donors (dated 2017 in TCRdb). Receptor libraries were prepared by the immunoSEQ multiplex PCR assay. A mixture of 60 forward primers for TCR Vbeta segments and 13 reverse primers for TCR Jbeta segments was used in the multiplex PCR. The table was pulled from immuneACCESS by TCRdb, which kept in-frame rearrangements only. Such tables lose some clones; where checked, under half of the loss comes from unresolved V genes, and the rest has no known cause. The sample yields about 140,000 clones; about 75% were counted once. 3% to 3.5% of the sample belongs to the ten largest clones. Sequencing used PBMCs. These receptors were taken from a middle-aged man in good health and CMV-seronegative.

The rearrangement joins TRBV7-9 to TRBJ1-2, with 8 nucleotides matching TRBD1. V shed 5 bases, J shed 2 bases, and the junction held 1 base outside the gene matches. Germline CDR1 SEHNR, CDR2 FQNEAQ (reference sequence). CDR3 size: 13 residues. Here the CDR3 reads CASSRDRNYGYTF. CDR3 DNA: TGTGCCAGCAGCCGGGACAGGAACTATGGCTACACCTTC.

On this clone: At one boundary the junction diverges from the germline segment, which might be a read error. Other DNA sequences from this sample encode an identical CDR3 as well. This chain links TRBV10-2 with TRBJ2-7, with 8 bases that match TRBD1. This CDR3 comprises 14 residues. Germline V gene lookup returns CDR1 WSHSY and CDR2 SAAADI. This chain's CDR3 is CASLVDRDTYEQYF. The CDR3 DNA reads TGTGCCAGCCTGGTGGACAGGGACACCTACGAGCAGTACTTC.

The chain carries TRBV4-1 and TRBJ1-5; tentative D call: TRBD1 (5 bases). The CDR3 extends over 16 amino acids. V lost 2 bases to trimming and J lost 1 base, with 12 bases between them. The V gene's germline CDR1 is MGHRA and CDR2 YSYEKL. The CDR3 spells CASSQTQVLSNQPQHF. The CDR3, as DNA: TGCGCCAGCAGCCAAACACAGGTTTTAAGCAATCAGCCCCAGCATTTT.

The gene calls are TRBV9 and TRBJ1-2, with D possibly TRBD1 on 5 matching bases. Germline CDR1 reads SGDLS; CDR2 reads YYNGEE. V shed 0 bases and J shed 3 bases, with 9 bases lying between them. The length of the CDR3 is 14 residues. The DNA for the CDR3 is TGTGCCAGCAGCGTAGAGACAGCCGACTATGGCTACACCTTC. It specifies CASSVETADYGYTF.